This TCR beta chain appears in the sequencing data of a study of blood T cell repertoires in COVID-19. Trimming took off 1 base at V and 9 bases at J, with 4 bases between the two ends. CDR1 and CDR2 (germline): MDHEN, SYDVKM. This CDR3 has 11 residues. Some clones are missing from TCRdb's copy, which holds only in-frame ones; the method was immunoSEQ multiplex PCR. The sample includes roughly 250,000 clones, under 85% of them seen just once. V and J are TRBV28 and TRBJ2-1; D uncertain. The clonotype was recovered from a middle-aged woman with active or convalescent COVID-19. Sequencing input: peripheral blood. CDR3: CASSLYGEQFF. CDR3 coding DNA: TGTGCCAGCAGTTTATACGGTGAGCAGTTCTTC. Full variable domain (rest looked up from reference TRBV28 and TRBJ2-1): DVKVTQSSRYLVKRTGEKVFLECVQDMDHENMFWYRQDPGLGLRLIYFSYDVKMKEKGDIPEGYSVSREKKERFSLILESASTNQTSMYLCASSLYGEQFFGPGTRLTVL.